This is a list of T cell receptor beta chains from one sample in a study of T cells in Graves' hyperthyroidism and ophthalmopathy. Using its own MiXCR run on the multiplex PCR reads, TCRdb lists one record per CDR3 protein. The sample consists of hundreds of thousands of distinct CDR3 sequences, around 39% of them appearing once. Sequenced sample: blood. Source of these receptors: a man younger than 35 with Graves' hyperthyroidism. CDR3s include the opening cysteine and the closing phenylalanine or tryptophan. D genes are given only for firm matches. Clone size appears in some rows only: once, few, many, or a class for an expanded clone.

clone size: .; V gene: TRBV2; D gene: .; J gene: TRBJ2-5; CDR3 protein: CASSDEAGAQETQYF; CDR3 DNA: TGTGCCAGCAGTGACGAGGCAGGGGCGCAAGAGACCCAGTACTTC
clone size: few; V gene: TRBV5-6; D gene: .; J gene: TRBJ1-6; CDR3 protein: CASSLAGFENSPLHF; CDR3 DNA: TGTGCCAGCAGCCTGGCCGGGTTCGAAAATTCACCCCTCCACTTT
clone size: .; V gene: TRBV12-3/TRBV12-4; D gene: .; J gene: TRBJ2-2; CDR3 protein: CASSLLGTRSGELFF; CDR3 DNA: TGTGCCAGCAGTTTACTCGGTACGCGGTCCGGGGAGCTGTTTTTT
clone size: .; V gene: TRBV7-9; D gene: .; J gene: TRBJ2-5; CDR3 protein: CASSFAGSQETQYF; CDR3 DNA: TGTGCCAGCAGCTTTGCGGGTTCCCAAGAGACCCAGTACTTC
clone size: few; V gene: TRBV12-3/TRBV12-4; D gene: TRBD1; J gene: TRBJ2-5; CDR3 protein: CASNLGTVQETQYF; CDR3 DNA: TGTGCCAGCAACTTAGGGACAGTACAAGAGACCCAGTACTTC
clone size: .; V gene: TRBV5-1; D gene: .; J gene: TRBJ2-5; CDR3 protein: CATNRQPEETQYF; CDR3 DNA: TGCGCCACCAATCGGCAGCCGGAAGAGACCCAGTACTTC
clone size: .; V gene: TRBV7-9; D gene: .; J gene: TRBJ2-7; CDR3 protein: CASSPKGQLYEQYF; CDR3 DNA: TGTGCCAGCAGTCCAAAGGGACAACTCTACGAGCAGTACTTC
clone size: .; V gene: TRBV29-1; D gene: .; J gene: TRBJ2-1; CDR3 protein: CSVLYSSYNEQFF; CDR3 DNA: TGCAGCGTTCTTTACAGCTCCTACAATGAGCAGTTCTTC
clone size: many; V gene: TRBV14; D gene: TRBD2; J gene: TRBJ2-5; CDR3 protein: CASSLSGGGETQYF; CDR3 DNA: TGTGCCAGCAGCCTGAGCGGGGGGGGTGAGACCCAGTACTTC
clone size: few; V gene: TRBV5-5; D gene: TRBD2; J gene: TRBJ2-2; CDR3 protein: CASSSLLTSGGPTGELFF; CDR3 DNA: TGTGCCAGCAGCTCATTACTGACTAGCGGGGGCCCCACCGGGGAGCTGTTTTTT
clone size: .; V gene: TRBV7-6; D gene: .; J gene: TRBJ1-6; CDR3 protein: CASSLEALHF; CDR3 DNA: TGTGCCAGCAGCTTAGAGGCCCTCCACTTT
clone size: .; V gene: TRBV25-1; D gene: .; J gene: TRBJ1-6; CDR3 protein: CASRLDPSSYNSPLHF; CDR3 DNA: TGTGCCAGCCGCCTAGACCCGAGCTCCTATAATTCACCCCTCCACTTT
clone size: .; V gene: TRBV5-4; D gene: .; J gene: TRBJ1-4; CDR3 protein: CASSPDGKKLFF; CDR3 DNA: TGCGCCAGCAGCCCGGATGGGAAAAAACTGTTTTTT
clone size: .; V gene: TRBV9; D gene: .; J gene: TRBJ2-2; CDR3 protein: CASSQSATSQNTGELFF; CDR3 DNA: TGTGCCAGCAGCCAGTCGGCTACTAGCCAGAACACCGGGGAGCTGTTTTTT
clone size: .; V gene: TRBV10-3; D gene: .; J gene: TRBJ1-2; CDR3 protein: CASLGNVNYGYTF; CDR3 DNA: TGTGCCAGCCTGGGCAATGTCAACTATGGCTACACCTTC
clone size: many; V gene: TRBV20-1; D gene: TRBD2; J gene: TRBJ2-7; CDR3 protein: CSASAGGLEEQYF; CDR3 DNA: TGCAGTGCTAGTGCGGGGGGACTTGAGGAGCAGTACTTC
clone size: few; V gene: TRBV20-1; D gene: TRBD2; J gene: TRBJ2-7; CDR3 protein: CSARGPSSGRAGEQYF; CDR3 DNA: TGCAGTGCTAGAGGCCCCTCTAGCGGGAGGGCCGGTGAGCAGTACTTC
clone size: .; V gene: TRBV15; D gene: .; J gene: TRBJ2-7; CDR3 protein: CATSRGGDSSYEQYF; CDR3 DNA: TGTGCCACCAGCAGGGGCGGGGATAGCTCCTACGAGCAGTACTTC
clone size: few; V gene: TRBV12-3/TRBV12-4; D gene: .; J gene: TRBJ1-2; CDR3 protein: CASSFGPKAGYTF; CDR3 DNA: TGTGCCAGCAGTTTCGGCCCTAAGGCCGGCTACACCTTC
clone size: .; V gene: TRBV4-1; D gene: .; J gene: TRBJ1-1; CDR3 protein: CASSPPIGLGTEAFF; CDR3 DNA: TGCGCCAGCAGCCCCCCAATTGGGCTGGGAACTGAAGCTTTCTTT
clone size: many; V gene: TRBV9; D gene: .; J gene: TRBJ1-6; CDR3 protein: CASISDSPLHF; CDR3 DNA: TGTGCCAGCATTAGTGATTCACCCCTCCACTTT
clone size: .; V gene: TRBV11-3; D gene: .; J gene: TRBJ2-7; CDR3 protein: CASSSGPGGGNEQYF; CDR3 DNA: TGTGCCAGCAGCTCCGGACCGGGTGGTGGCAACGAGCAGTACTTC
clone size: .; V gene: TRBV5-1; D gene: .; J gene: TRBJ1-4; CDR3 protein: CASSQGRGENEKLFF; CDR3 DNA: TGTGCCAGCAGCCAAGGAAGGGGGGAGAATGAAAAACTGTTTTTT
clone size: many; V gene: TRBV2; D gene: .; J gene: TRBJ1-2; CDR3 protein: CASSPGGVIHGYTF; CDR3 DNA: TGTGCCAGCAGTCCCGGGGGGGTTATTCATGGCTACACCTTC
clone size: few; V gene: TRBV6-1; D gene: .; J gene: TRBJ1-2; CDR3 protein: CASSPVGTNYGYTF; CDR3 DNA: TGTGCCAGCAGCCCGGTAGGGACTAACTATGGCTACACCTTC
clone size: .; V gene: TRBV20-1; D gene: TRBD1; J gene: TRBJ2-5; CDR3 protein: CSAFPTGAYQETQYF; CDR3 DNA: TGCAGTGCCTTTCCGACAGGGGCCTACCAAGAGACCCAGTACTTC
clone size: few; V gene: TRBV29-1; D gene: TRBD2; J gene: TRBJ2-5; CDR3 protein: CSVQALAEETQYF; CDR3 DNA: TGCAGCGTCCAGGCACTAGCGGAAGAGACCCAGTACTTC
clone size: many; V gene: TRBV2; D gene: .; J gene: TRBJ1-1; CDR3 protein: CASSTNTEAFF; CDR3 DNA: TGTGCCAGCAGTACGAACACTGAAGCTTTCTTT
clone size: many; V gene: TRBV2; D gene: .; J gene: TRBJ1-5; CDR3 protein: CASSVDGNNQPQHF; CDR3 DNA: TGTGCCAGCAGCGTGGACGGAAACAATCAGCCCCAGCATTTT
clone size: many; V gene: TRBV12-3/TRBV12-4; D gene: .; J gene: TRBJ1-1; CDR3 protein: CASSYKVRTEAFF; CDR3 DNA: TGTGCCAGCAGTTATAAGGTCCGGACTGAAGCTTTCTTT
clone size: .; V gene: TRBV24-1; D gene: TRBD1; J gene: TRBJ2-5; CDR3 protein: CATSDSPGGQGYF; CDR3 DNA: TGTGCCACCAGTGACTCCCCCGGGGGACAGGGGTACTTC
clone size: few; V gene: TRBV9; D gene: TRBD2; J gene: TRBJ2-5; CDR3 protein: CASSLTSGTCQETQYF; CDR3 DNA: TGTGCCAGCAGCTTGACTAGCGGGACTTGTCAAGAGACCCAGTACTTC
clone size: few; V gene: TRBV7-2; D gene: .; J gene: TRBJ1-2; CDR3 protein: CASRETGDGRYGYTF; CDR3 DNA: TGTGCCAGCAGGGAGACGGGGGATGGGCGCTATGGCTACACCTTC
clone size: .; V gene: TRBV19; D gene: .; J gene: TRBJ1-2; CDR3 protein: CASSIIGRLDYGYTF; CDR3 DNA: TGTGCCAGTAGTATCATTGGGCGATTAGACTATGGCTACACCTTC
clone size: few; V gene: TRBV5-1; D gene: .; J gene: TRBJ2-7; CDR3 protein: CASSLATTDEQYF; CDR3 DNA: TGCGCCAGCAGCTTGGCCACAACGGACGAGCAGTACTTC
clone size: many; V gene: TRBV5-6; D gene: .; J gene: TRBJ2-5; CDR3 protein: CASSLDPKETQYF; CDR3 DNA: TGTGCCAGCAGCCTCGACCCAAAAGAGACCCAGTACTTC
clone size: few; V gene: TRBV2; D gene: .; J gene: TRBJ1-2; CDR3 protein: CASVDGGTGYGYTF; CDR3 DNA: TGTGCCAGCGTTGACGGAGGCACGGGCTATGGCTACACCTTC
clone size: .; V gene: TRBV2; D gene: .; J gene: TRBJ1-5; CDR3 protein: CASSPNGNQPQHF; CDR3 DNA: TGTGCCAGCTCACCAAACGGAAATCAGCCCCAGCATTTT
clone size: many; V gene: TRBV20-1; D gene: .; J gene: TRBJ1-1; CDR3 protein: CSARSGSSNTEAFF; CDR3 DNA: TGCAGTGCTAGATCCGGGTCCTCGAACACTGAAGCTTTCTTT
clone size: .; V gene: TRBV10-3; D gene: .; J gene: TRBJ2-7; CDR3 protein: CAISQGTYEQYF; CDR3 DNA: TGTGCCATCAGCCAGGGCACCTACGAGCAGTACTTC
clone size: .; V gene: TRBV7-2; D gene: .; J gene: TRBJ2-5; CDR3 protein: CASSLGVGYETQYF; CDR3 DNA: TGTGCCAGCAGCTTAGGTGTAGGGTACGAGACCCAGTACTTC
clone size: many; V gene: TRBV2; D gene: .; J gene: TRBJ1-5; CDR3 protein: CASKEAFGNQPQHF; CDR3 DNA: TGTGCCAGCAAGGAGGCGTTCGGCAATCAGCCCCAGCATTTT
clone size: few; V gene: TRBV19; D gene: TRBD1; J gene: TRBJ1-1; CDR3 protein: CASRERDRPLNTEAFF; CDR3 DNA: TGTGCCAGTCGCGAGAGGGACAGGCCCCTGAACACTGAAGCTTTCTTT
clone size: many; V gene: TRBV9; D gene: .; J gene: TRBJ1-1; CDR3 protein: CASSVAGHTEAFF; CDR3 DNA: TGTGCCAGCAGCGTAGCTGGTCACACTGAAGCTTTCTTT
clone size: many; V gene: TRBV15; D gene: .; J gene: TRBJ2-2; CDR3 protein: CATSGGLTNTPGELFF; CDR3 DNA: TGTGCCACCAGCGGAGGACTTACGAACACCCCCGGGGAGCTGTTTTTT
clone size: .; V gene: TRBV10-3; D gene: .; J gene: TRBJ1-1; CDR3 protein: CASSYSGLRGTEAFF; CDR3 DNA: TGTGCCAGCAGTTACTCGGGGTTGCGCGGTACTGAAGCTTTCTTT
clone size: .; V gene: TRBV4-2; D gene: .; J gene: TRBJ1-1; CDR3 protein: CASSQDRRGRSTEAFF; CDR3 DNA: TGTGCCAGCAGCCAAGATCGGCGGGGGAGATCCACTGAAGCTTTCTTT
clone size: few; V gene: TRBV4-1; D gene: .; J gene: TRBJ2-5; CDR3 protein: CASSQAESQETQYF; CDR3 DNA: TGCGCCAGCAGCCAAGCGGAAAGCCAAGAGACCCAGTACTTC
clone size: many; V gene: TRBV5-1; D gene: .; J gene: TRBJ2-7; CDR3 protein: CASSLIGRTYEQYF; CDR3 DNA: TGCGCCAGCAGCTTGATCGGGCGAACCTACGAGCAGTACTTC
clone size: few; V gene: TRBV13; D gene: TRBD1; J gene: TRBJ2-5; CDR3 protein: CASSPPRDRAEETQYF; CDR3 DNA: TGTGCCAGCAGCCCTCCCCGGGACAGGGCGGAGGAGACCCAGTACTTC
clone size: .; V gene: TRBV9; D gene: .; J gene: TRBJ2-2; CDR3 protein: CAGSVGGVLGRNTGELFF; CDR3 DNA: TGTGCCGGCAGCGTAGGGGGGGTCCTAGGACGGAACACCGGGGAGCTGTTTTTT
clone size: .; V gene: TRBV4-3; D gene: TRBD1; J gene: TRBJ1-2; CDR3 protein: CASSQWDRDHGYTF; CDR3 DNA: TGCGCCAGCAGCCAGTGGGACAGGGATCATGGCTACACCTTC
clone size: .; V gene: TRBV5-6; D gene: .; J gene: TRBJ1-1; CDR3 protein: CASTYDRQTEAFF; CDR3 DNA: TGTGCCAGCACCTACGACAGGCAGACTGAAGCTTTCTTT
clone size: .; V gene: TRBV12-3/TRBV12-4; D gene: .; J gene: TRBJ1-4; CDR3 protein: CASSLGSRKLFF; CDR3 DNA: TGTGCCAGCAGTTTAGGAAGCCGGAAACTGTTTTTT
clone size: .; V gene: TRBV2; D gene: .; J gene: TRBJ2-5; CDR3 protein: CASSARTGVGSETQYF; CDR3 DNA: TGTGCCAGCAGTGCTAGAACGGGTGTCGGTTCGGAGACCCAGTACTTC
clone size: .; V gene: TRBV7-2; D gene: TRBD1; J gene: TRBJ2-5; CDR3 protein: CASSPDRVQETQYF; CDR3 DNA: TGTGCCAGCAGTCCTGACAGGGTCCAAGAGACCCAGTACTTC
clone size: few; V gene: TRBV25-1; D gene: TRBD1; J gene: TRBJ1-3; CDR3 protein: CASSPGTGGENTIYF; CDR3 DNA: TGTGCCAGCAGCCCCGGGACAGGGGGCGAAAACACCATATATTTT
clone size: .; V gene: TRBV20-1; D gene: .; J gene: TRBJ2-7; CDR3 protein: CSARDQGPLGEQYF; CDR3 DNA: TGCAGTGCTAGAGATCAGGGCCCCTTGGGGGAGCAGTACTTC